This T cell receptor beta chain was obtained from a study of early T cells in non-severe SARS-CoV-2 infection. A single record per CDR3 protein comes from TCRdb applying MiXCR to the 5' RACE reads. The table has 100,000 to 120,000 distinct CDR3 sequences, roughly an eighth seen once; the top ten hold 3.8%. Findings of the study overall: A preference for anti-spike CD8 responses marked VDJdb matching, which missed private and CD4 specificities.

Germline V gives CDR1 SEHNR, CDR2 FQNEAQ (reference sequence). The CDR3 has 16 residues. The trim removed 5 bases at V and 2 bases at J, leaving 8 bases unmatched. With regard to this clonotype: The antigen remains undetermined.

The TCR sequence derives from an adult who was a healthcare worker with PCR-confirmed SARS-CoV-2 infection or an uninfected control (not recorded which). The sample in question was whole blood, obtained at baseline. The chain uses TRBV7-9 and TRBJ2-2, with 7 bases matching TRBD2. CDR3 protein: CASSPKGGFNTGELFF. As DNA, the CDR3 is TGTGCCAGCAGCCCAAAGGGAGGGTTTAACACCGGGGAGCTGTTTTTT.